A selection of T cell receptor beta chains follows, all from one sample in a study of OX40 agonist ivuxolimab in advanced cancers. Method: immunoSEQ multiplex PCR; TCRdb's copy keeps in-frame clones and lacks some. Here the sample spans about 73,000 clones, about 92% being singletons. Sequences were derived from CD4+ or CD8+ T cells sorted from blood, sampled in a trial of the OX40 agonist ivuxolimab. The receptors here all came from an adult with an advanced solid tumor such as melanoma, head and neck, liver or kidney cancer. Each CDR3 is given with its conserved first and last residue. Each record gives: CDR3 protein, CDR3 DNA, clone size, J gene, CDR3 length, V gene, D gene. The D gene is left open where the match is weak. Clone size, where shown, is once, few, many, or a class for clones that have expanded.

CDR3aa: CASRTGASSYNEQFF
CDR3nt: TGTGCCAGCAGGACAGGGGCGAGCTCCTACAATGAGCAGTTCTTC
abundance: -
j_gene: TRBJ2-1
len: 15
v_gene: TRBV7-6
d_gene: TRBD1

CDR3aa: CASGPGLARSYEQYF
CDR3nt: TGTGCTAGTGGTCCGGGACTAGCTCGCTCCTACGAGCAGTACTTC
abundance: -
j_gene: TRBJ2-7
len: 15
v_gene: TRBV12-5
d_gene: TRBD2

CDR3aa: CASSFSGAAGEQFF
CDR3nt: TGCGCCAGCAGCTTTTCAGGTGCGGCGGGTGAGCAGTTCTTC
abundance: once
j_gene: TRBJ2-1
len: 14
v_gene: TRBV5-1
d_gene: -

CDR3aa: CASSLGSGGTHNEQFF
CDR3nt: TGTGCCAGCAGCTTAGGTAGCGGGGGGACACACAATGAGCAGTTCTTC
abundance: once
j_gene: TRBJ2-1
len: 16
v_gene: TRBV11-1
d_gene: TRBD2

CDR3aa: CASSLAGGPYNEQFF
CDR3nt: TGTGCCAGCAGCTTAGCGGGGGGCCCCTACAATGAGCAGTTCTTC
abundance: -
j_gene: TRBJ2-1
len: 15
v_gene: TRBV7-2
d_gene: -

CDR3aa: CASSYSGRGTEAFF
CDR3nt: TGTGCCAGCAGTTACTCCGGTCGGGGCACTGAAGCTTTCTTT
abundance: -
j_gene: TRBJ1-1
len: 14
v_gene: TRBV6-5
d_gene: -

CDR3aa: CASSVSGQGYEQYF
CDR3nt: TGTGCCAGCAGCGTTTCTGGACAGGGCTACGAGCAGTACTTC
abundance: -
j_gene: TRBJ2-7
len: 14
v_gene: TRBV9
d_gene: TRBD1

CDR3aa: CASSLFPGTDGLSGNTIYF
CDR3nt: TGTGCCAGCAGCTTATTTCCCGGGACAGATGGCCTCTCTGGAAACACCATATATTTT
abundance: -
j_gene: TRBJ1-3
len: 19
v_gene: TRBV7-9
d_gene: TRBD1

CDR3aa: CASSLWGEQFF
CDR3nt: TGTGCCAGCAGCTTATGGGGTGAGCAGTTCTTC
abundance: -
j_gene: TRBJ2-1
len: 11
v_gene: TRBV7-9
d_gene: -

CDR3aa: CASSLLPDNLYEQYF
CDR3nt: TGTGCCAGCAGCTTGTTGCCAGACAATTTGTACGAGCAGTACTTC
abundance: -
j_gene: TRBJ2-7
len: 15
v_gene: TRBV5-6
d_gene: -

CDR3aa: CASSQGEGYEQYF
CDR3nt: TGTGCCAGCAGTCAAGGGGAAGGCTACGAGCAGTACTTC
abundance: -
j_gene: TRBJ2-7
len: 13
v_gene: TRBV6-4
d_gene: -

CDR3aa: CASSEGGTNEKLFF
CDR3nt: TGTGCCAGCAGTGAGGGGGGTACTAATGAAAAACTGTTTTTT
abundance: -
j_gene: TRBJ1-4
len: 14
v_gene: TRBV6-1
d_gene: -

CDR3aa: CASSSRGFDGYTF
CDR3nt: TGTGCCAGCAGCTCAAGGGGCTTCGATGGCTACACCTTC
abundance: once
j_gene: TRBJ1-2
len: 13
v_gene: TRBV5-8
d_gene: -

CDR3aa: CASSLDTEAFF
CDR3nt: TGTGCCAGTAGCCTAGATACTGAAGCTTTCTTT
abundance: once
j_gene: TRBJ1-1
len: 11
v_gene: TRBV19
d_gene: -

CDR3aa: CASSLGGGYTF
CDR3nt: TGTGCCAGCAGCCTCGGGGGTGGCTACACCTTC
abundance: -
j_gene: TRBJ1-2
len: 11
v_gene: TRBV9
d_gene: -

CDR3aa: CASSLGAGDQPQHF
CDR3nt: TGTGCCAGCAGCTTAGGGGCAGGGGATCAGCCCCAGCATTTT
abundance: once
j_gene: TRBJ1-5
len: 14
v_gene: TRBV11-2
d_gene: -

CDR3aa: CASSISPRVEAFF
CDR3nt: TGTGCCAGCAGTATAAGCCCGAGGGTTGAAGCTTTCTTT
abundance: -
j_gene: TRBJ1-1
len: 13
v_gene: TRBV6-5
d_gene: -

CDR3aa: CSVVTSGGAGEQFF
CDR3nt: TGCAGCGTTGTGACCAGCGGGGGGGCCGGCGAGCAGTTCTTC
abundance: once
j_gene: TRBJ2-1
len: 14
v_gene: TRBV29-1
d_gene: TRBD2

CDR3aa: CATMGQGASTQYF
CDR3nt: TGTGCCACCATGGGCCAGGGGGCTTCTACGCAGTATTTT
abundance: -
j_gene: TRBJ2-3
len: 13
v_gene: TRBV15
d_gene: TRBD1

CDR3aa: CASSEWGDLTDTQYF
CDR3nt: TGTGCCAGCAGTGAATGGGGAGACCTCACAGATACGCAGTATTTT
abundance: -
j_gene: TRBJ2-3
len: 15
v_gene: TRBV25-1
d_gene: -

CDR3aa: CASSDQMGAGDNEQFF
CDR3nt: TGTGCCAGCAGCGACCAAATGGGGGCAGGGGACAATGAGCAGTTCTTC
abundance: -
j_gene: TRBJ2-1
len: 16
v_gene: TRBV9
d_gene: -

CDR3aa: CASLIDRATNTEAFF
CDR3nt: TGTGCCAGTCTCATTGACAGGGCAACCAACACTGAAGCTTTCTTT
abundance: -
j_gene: TRBJ1-1
len: 15
v_gene: TRBV6-6
d_gene: TRBD1

CDR3aa: CASSSLANTDTQYF
CDR3nt: TGTGCCAGCAGCTCCCTAGCCAACACAGATACGCAGTATTTT
abundance: -
j_gene: TRBJ2-3
len: 14
v_gene: TRBV7-3
d_gene: -

CDR3aa: CASSLGRGAEAFF
CDR3nt: TGTGCCAGCAGTTTGGGTCGGGGGGCTGAAGCTTTCTTT
abundance: -
j_gene: TRBJ1-1
len: 13
v_gene: TRBV27
d_gene: -

CDR3aa: CASSFLGGGPNYEQYF
CDR3nt: TGTGCCAGCAGCTTCCTCGGCGGGGGGCCGAACTACGAGCAGTACTTC
abundance: -
j_gene: TRBJ2-7
len: 16
v_gene: TRBV5-8
d_gene: TRBD2

CDR3aa: CASRGVIRTEAFF
CDR3nt: TGTGCCAGCAGAGGGGTTATCCGCACTGAAGCTTTCTTT
abundance: once
j_gene: TRBJ1-1
len: 13
v_gene: TRBV7-9
d_gene: -

CDR3aa: CASSLGQPTGELFF
CDR3nt: TGTGCCAGCAGCTTGGGACAGCCCACCGGGGAGCTGTTTTTT
abundance: few
j_gene: TRBJ2-2
len: 14
v_gene: TRBV7-6
d_gene: TRBD1

CDR3aa: CASSYPRVEQYF
CDR3nt: TGTGCCAGCAGTTATCCGCGTGTCGAGCAGTACTTC
abundance: -
j_gene: TRBJ2-7
len: 12
v_gene: TRBV6-5
d_gene: -

CDR3aa: CASSLWVGGQVEAFF
CDR3nt: TGTGCCAGCAGCTTATGGGTAGGGGGACAGGTCGAAGCTTTCTTT
abundance: -
j_gene: TRBJ1-1
len: 15
v_gene: TRBV7-6
d_gene: TRBD1

CDR3aa: CASSQDKAFF
CDR3nt: TGCGCCAGCAGTCAGGATAAGGCTTTCTTT
abundance: -
j_gene: TRBJ1-1
len: 10
v_gene: TRBV23-1
d_gene: -

CDR3aa: CASSLTAGFSDLNYGYTF
CDR3nt: TGTGCCAGCAGTTTAACCGCGGGCTTTTCCGACCTCAACTATGGCTACACCTTC
abundance: -
j_gene: TRBJ1-2
len: 18
v_gene: TRBV28
d_gene: -

CDR3aa: CASSWTDEKAFF
CDR3nt: TGTGCCAGCAGCTGGACAGACGAAAAAGCTTTCTTT
abundance: -
j_gene: TRBJ1-1
len: 12
v_gene: TRBV5-6
d_gene: -

CDR3aa: CASIQELNGYTF
CDR3nt: TGTGCCAGCATTCAAGAATTGAATGGCTACACCTTC
abundance: -
j_gene: TRBJ1-2
len: 12
v_gene: TRBV6-1
d_gene: -

CDR3aa: CASSYLQGGTDTQYF
CDR3nt: TGTGCCAGCAGTTACTTACAGGGTGGCACAGATACGCAGTATTTT
abundance: -
j_gene: TRBJ2-3
len: 15
v_gene: TRBV6-5
d_gene: -

CDR3aa: CASSLGREQFF
CDR3nt: TGTGCCAGCAGCCTAGGACGGGAGCAGTTCTTC
abundance: -
j_gene: TRBJ2-1
len: 11
v_gene: TRBV5-5
d_gene: -

CDR3aa: CASSSVQAGENTGELFF
CDR3nt: TGTGCCAGCAGCTCTGTCCAGGCGGGGGAGAACACCGGGGAGCTGTTTTTT
abundance: -
j_gene: TRBJ2-2
len: 17
v_gene: TRBV13
d_gene: TRBD2

CDR3aa: CASSKGSSPLHF
CDR3nt: TGTGCCAGCAGCAAGGGGTCCTCACCCCTCCACTTT
abundance: -
j_gene: TRBJ1-6
len: 12
v_gene: TRBV21-1
d_gene: -

CDR3aa: CASSVLGGTVYEQYF
CDR3nt: TGTGCCAGCAGCGTCCTGGGAGGGACCGTCTACGAGCAGTACTTC
abundance: -
j_gene: TRBJ2-7
len: 15
v_gene: TRBV6-5
d_gene: TRBD2

CDR3aa: CASSEGGVSPLHF
CDR3nt: TGTGCCAGCAGTGAAGGGGGGGTTTCACCCCTCCACTTT
abundance: -
j_gene: TRBJ1-6
len: 13
v_gene: TRBV2
d_gene: -

CDR3aa: CASSAGGFYTEAFF
CDR3nt: TGTGCCAGCAGTGCAGGGGGATTCTACACTGAAGCTTTCTTT
abundance: -
j_gene: TRBJ1-1
len: 14
v_gene: TRBV6-6
d_gene: TRBD1

CDR3aa: CASSLGTLPNYGYTF
CDR3nt: TGTGCCAGCAGCTTGGGGACACTTCCTAACTATGGCTACACCTTC
abundance: -
j_gene: TRBJ1-2
len: 15
v_gene: TRBV5-6
d_gene: -

CDR3aa: CASSLGDGNQPQHF
CDR3nt: TGTGCCAGCAGCTTGGGGGACGGCAATCAGCCCCAGCATTTT
abundance: -
j_gene: TRBJ1-5
len: 14
v_gene: TRBV5-8
d_gene: -

CDR3aa: CAISDLGQLYEQYF
CDR3nt: TGTGCCATCAGTGATCTTGGACAGCTCTACGAGCAGTACTTC
abundance: -
j_gene: TRBJ2-7
len: 14
v_gene: TRBV10-3
d_gene: -

CDR3aa: CASSWLQDSGNTIYF
CDR3nt: TGTGCCAGCAGTTGGCTGCAGGACTCTGGAAACACCATATATTTT
abundance: -
j_gene: TRBJ1-3
len: 15
v_gene: TRBV6-6
d_gene: -

CDR3aa: CASSYAPGGVAGELFF
CDR3nt: TGTGCCAGCAGTTACGCCCCCGGAGGGGTGGCCGGGGAGCTGTTTTTT
abundance: -
j_gene: TRBJ2-2
len: 16
v_gene: TRBV6-5
d_gene: -

CDR3aa: CASSDSGTLNYGYTF
CDR3nt: TGTGCCAGCAGCGACTCCGGGACGCTTAACTATGGCTACACCTTC
abundance: -
j_gene: TRBJ1-2
len: 15
v_gene: TRBV9
d_gene: -

CDR3aa: CASSMGTGQVYEQYF
CDR3nt: TGTGCCAGTAGTATGGGGACAGGTCAAGTCTACGAGCAGTACTTC
abundance: -
j_gene: TRBJ2-7
len: 15
v_gene: TRBV19
d_gene: TRBD1

CDR3aa: CSVEDVADTQYF
CDR3nt: TGCAGCGTTGAAGATGTGGCAGATACGCAGTATTTT
abundance: -
j_gene: TRBJ2-3
len: 12
v_gene: TRBV29-1
d_gene: -

CDR3aa: CASSLANGGVDEQYF
CDR3nt: TGTGCCAGCAGCTTAGCTAATGGAGGGGTCGACGAGCAGTACTTC
abundance: -
j_gene: TRBJ2-7
len: 15
v_gene: TRBV7-6
d_gene: -

CDR3aa: CASSGAGGATDTQYF
CDR3nt: TGTGCCAGCAGTGGAGCGGGGGGAGCCACAGATACGCAGTATTTT
abundance: -
j_gene: TRBJ2-3
len: 15
v_gene: TRBV6-4
d_gene: TRBD2